This record covers a single TCR beta chain. Its antigen is not yet known. Per-base qualities were not stored, and no clone one base away is much larger. These reads were obtained on an Illumina NovaSeq 6000. TCRalpha and TCRbeta cDNA libraries were built by 5'RACE with constant-segment primers, adding sample barcodes and unique molecular identifiers. Trizol reagent was used to extract RNA from every sample. Libraries were amplified in two PCR steps, with a second sample barcode and Illumina TruSeq adapters added in the second step. Libraries were sequenced on an Illumina NovaSeq with 2 x 150 bp paired-end reads. The paper's processing steps were these. The reads were demultiplexed and collapsed into UMI-guided consensus sequences using migec v1.2.7. Using mixcr v2.1.11, the UMI consensuses were aligned to TRA and TRB V and J templates and assembled into clonotypes. Clonotypes were classified as expanded or contracted when called significant by both edgeR and NoisET, with noise models trained on biological replicates. For edgeR calls, the thresholds were a false discovery rate-adjusted p below 0.01 and a log2 fold-change of 1. PCA with hierarchical clustering of max-normalized trajectories of the 1000 most abundant clonotypes was used as exploratory dynamics analysis. Separately sequenced CD4+ and CD8+ repertoires were used to assign a CD4 or CD8 phenotype to each responding clone. TCRdb handled the public reads itself, with Q25 trimming in fastp and clone calling in MiXCR, and kept productive beta chains. Records with the same CDR3 protein are collapsed into one entry carrying the most frequent genes and DNA. The V and J calls reflect TCRdb's pipeline rather than the authors' work. This sample has 300,000 to 400,000 distinct CDR3 sequences in its table, and 20% to 25% of those were observed once. Under 15% of the sample goes to the ten largest clones.

The data derive from a study of T-cell memory formation after mild COVID-19 (dated by TCRdb to 2020 to 2022). Describing the broader study: Most TCR sequence clusters were specific to one of the two donors. The cohort was made up of two young adult volunteers, one female and one male, who were previously healthy. T-cell clones expanding and contracting after mild COVID-19 in a couple of donors were tracked by longitudinal TCRalpha and TCRbeta repertoire sequencing. Points the paper makes about the study in general: Some responding clones were found in pre-infection memory, which suggests that pre-existing cross-reactive memory T cells took part in the SARS-CoV-2 response. Contracting CD4+ clones were found mainly in CM and EM memory subsets, while CD8+ clones were enriched in EMRA. Whether the second-wave clones peaking on day 37 were SARS-CoV-2 specific was not confirmed. Only a couple of mild cases were covered in the study, and larger cohorts including severe cases with pre-infection samples were considered necessary. Clones that contracted from day 15 to 85 showed balanced CD4/CD8 phenotypes, whereas a second wave of clones that expanded from day 15 to 37 leaned towards CD4+.

Ficoll-Paque density gradient centrifugation was used to isolate PBMCs. CDR1 SQVTM and CDR2 ANQGSEA are derived from the germline V gene. The junction carries 10 bases between V and J, which are trimmed by 5 bases and 0 bases respectively. Its CDR3 holds 13 amino acids, cysteine through phenylalanine. Left in the record is the CDR3 DNA by itself, 39 bases read in frame from the first base. The rearranged segments are TRBV29-1 and TRBJ1-1, with the D gene not confidently named. Input material: PBMCs or a T cell subset sorted from them (not recorded which). This clonotype originated in an adult woman who had mild COVID-19 (a few samples of this study predate the infection). The sample titles of this study are shuffled in the database, so cell type and time point are left out; the donor was told from shared clones. The CDR3 loop reads CSVHPRLNTEAFF. The DNA is TGCAGCGTTCACCCCCGGCTGAACACTGAAGCTTTCTTT.